This entry lists 32 T cell receptor beta chains sequenced from one sample in a study of cytomegalovirus exposure and HLA in healthy donors. The PCR employed 60 Vbeta primers together with 13 Jbeta primers. TCRdb's table, derived via immunoSEQ multiplex PCR, lists solely in-frame clones and lacks some. The sample includes around 130,000 clones, around 74% of them seen just once. The sample was PBMCs. Source of these receptors: a man aged 25-40 years in good health and CMV-seronegative.

A few counts support this clone. Written as DNA, the CDR3 is TGTGCCAGCAGCAAGGGGACAGATACGCAGTATTTT. Translated, it gives CASSKGTDTQYF. This chain uses TRBV7-2 with TRBJ2-3; a possible D gene is TRBD1 (5 bases). V dropped 5 bases and J dropped 3 bases, with 6 bases sitting between them. The CDR3 is made up of 12 amino acids. Germline CDR1 reads SGHTA; CDR2 reads FQGNSA.

V and J are TRBV28 and TRBJ2-7; 7 bases match TRBD2. J lost 4 bases, V lost 3 bases, and 6 bases had no gene match. Germline V gene data show CDR1 as MDHEN and CDR2 as SYDVKM. The CDR3 has 14 residues. The CDR3 DNA reads as TGTGCCAGCAGTTTCGGGAGGACCATTTACGAGCAGTACTTC. Encoded protein: CASSFGRTIYEQYF.

The chain couples TRBV14 to TRBJ2-7, with D possibly being TRBD1 (5 bases). V was clipped by 3 bases and J by 6 bases, with 18 bases between them. Germline lookup yields CDR1 SGHDN and CDR2 FVKESK. This CDR3 spans 15 amino acids. The CDR3 bases are TGTGCCAGCAGCCATGTCAGGCAGGGAACATTCGAGCAGTACTTC. Its protein is CASSHVRQGTFEQYF.

The chain has TRBV5-1 and TRBJ2-3; D perhaps matches TRBD2 (7 bases). V was shortened by 1 base and J by 4 bases, with 13 bases between the two germline ends. Germline lookup yields CDR1 SGHRS and CDR2 YFSETQ. The CDR3 runs to 15 residues. The CDR3 is CASSLRGAKADTQYF. The CDR3 nucleotides are TGCGCCAGCAGCTTGCGGGGGGCTAAGGCAGATACGCAGTATTTT.

The chain is built from TRBV2 and TRBJ2-3; no definite D call. The V gene lost 4 bases and the J gene lost 6 bases, with 5 bases spanning the gap. Germline-derived CDR1 and CDR2 are SNHLY and FYNNEI. The CDR3 runs to 11 residues. CDR3 region: CASSVLDTQYF. DNA for the CDR3: TGTGCCAGCAGTGTCCTCGATACGCAGTATTTT.

The chain is built from TRBV19 and TRBJ1-1; D gene ambiguous. The V end was cut by 10 bases, the J end by 8 bases, with 17 bases between. Germline V gives CDR1 LNHDA, CDR2 SQIVND (reference sequence). The CDR3 totals 12 residues. CDR3 sequence: CATLSLGAEAFF. The CDR3 DNA reads as TGTGCCACCCTAAGTCTGGGAGCCGAAGCTTTCTTT.

The gene calls are TRBV7-2 and TRBJ1-5; D gene uncertain. CDR1 SGHTA and CDR2 FQGNSA come from the germline V gene. The CDR3 runs 14 residues. Trimming stripped 1 base from V and 6 bases from J, with 10 bases between. The CDR3 DNA sequence: TGTGCCAGCAGCTTAGGGCGGGTAGGTCAGCCCCAGCATTTT. Amino acid sequence: CASSLGRVGQPQHF.

This clone turned up a few times. The V call is TRBV28, the J call TRBJ2-5; 9 nucleotides agree with TRBD1. The CDR3 runs to 16 residues. V lost 1 base, J lost 6 bases, and 9 bases stayed unmatched. CDR1 and CDR2 from the germline V gene are MDHEN and SYDVKM. As DNA, the CDR3 is TGTGCCAGCAGTTTATTTGGACAGGGGATGGGAAAGACCCAGTACTTC. Protein sequence: CASSLFGQGMGKTQYF.

This sequence joins TRBV15 and TRBJ1-5; 11 nucleotides align to TRBD1. Germline lookup yields CDR1 LNHNV and CDR2 YYDKDF (reference sequence). Germline trimming cut 3 bases from V and 6 bases from J; bases unmatched to any gene: 1. The length of the CDR3 is 14 residues. CDR3 nucleotide sequence: TGTGCCACCAGCAGGGACAGGGGGCTTCAGCCCCAGCATTTT. Its protein is CATSRDRGLQPQHF. Variable domain in full (rest from reference TRBV15 and TRBJ1-5): DAMVIQNPRYQVTQFGKPVTLSCSQTLNHNVMYWYQQKSSQAPKLLFHYYDKDFNNEADTPDNFQSRRPNTSFCFLDIRSPGLGDTAMYLCATSRDRGLQPQHFGDGTRLSIL.

The CDR3 sequence is CASSLEGTGAFYEQYF. The CDR3 DNA sequence: TGTGCCAGCAGCTTGGAAGGGACAGGGGCCTTCTACGAGCAGTACTTC. V gene TRBV5-8 combines with J gene TRBJ2-7; TRBD1 matches at 10 bases. This CDR3 contains 16 residues. V shed 0 bases and J 3 bases; nucleotides not matched to a gene: 6. Germline CDR1 reads SGHTS; CDR2 reads YDEGEE.

On this clone itself: The CDR3 does not close with the conserved phenylalanine or tryptophan, likely indicating a read error. The DNA is left out, because the CDR3 cannot be placed on it with certainty; the CDR3 is given as TCRdb lists it. The chain is built from TRBV29-1 and TRBJ1-1; the DNA was not used to check the table's D call, TRBD1. Germline V gene data show CDR1 as SQVTM and CDR2 as ANQGSEA. The CDR3 is 15 amino acids long, termini counted. The CDR3 region is CSVAPFDRGVTEALV.

The V call is TRBV5-6, the J call TRBJ2-5; 7 bases map to TRBD2. The better agreement between TRBJ2-7 and the DNA end casts doubt on the J call. Germline V gene data show CDR1 as SGHDT and CDR2 as YYEEEE. CDR3 size: 13 residues. The CDR3 is CASSWGGTDEQYF. DNA of the CDR3: TGTGCCAGCAGCTGGGGGGGGACGGACGAGCAGTACTTC.

The chain carries TRBV30 and TRBJ2-7, with TRBD1 identical over 8 bases. Looked up from germline, CDR1 is GTSNPN and CDR2 is SVGIG (reference sequence). With 0 bases clipped from V and 3 bases from J, the junction kept 10 bases outside the gene matches. The CDR3 has 16 residues. This CDR3 reads CAWSVKLDRVIYEQYF. For the CDR3, the DNA is TGTGCCTGGAGTGTAAAGTTGGACAGGGTAATCTACGAGCAGTACTTC.

This sequence joins TRBV5-8 and TRBJ2-1; D may be TRBD2 (6 bases). V was trimmed by 0 bases and J by 5 bases, leaving 21 bases between them. The CDR3 runs 18 residues. CDR1 is SGHTS, CDR2 YDEGEE, per germline. The CDR3 DNA reads TGTGCCAGCAGCTTGGGGGGAGGCAGGAGAAGCTTGAACAATGAGCAGTTCTTC. It yields the protein CASSLGGGRRSLNNEQFF.

This clone was detected only once. The J gene is TRBJ2-2, the V gene TRBV5-6; D gene uncertain. Trimming left V 4 bases short and J 4 bases short, with 11 bases between. CDR1 and CDR2 (germline): SGHDT, YYEEEE. This CDR3 is built from 14 residues. The CDR3 nucleotides read TGTGCCAGCAGCCTTCAGTTACCCACCGGGGAGCTGTTTTTT. It codes for CASSLQLPTGELFF.

The chain links TRBV4-2 to TRBJ2-7, with 9 bases lining up with TRBD1. CDR1 and CDR2 (germline): LGHNA, YNFKEQ. The CDR3 consists of 16 residues. With 0 bases clipped from V and 0 bases from J, the junction kept 3 bases outside the gene matches. The CDR3 sequence is CASSQDGGQGSYEQYF. CDR3 DNA: TGTGCCAGCAGCCAAGATGGGGGACAGGGCTCCTACGAGCAGTACTTC.

The chain recombines TRBV2 with TRBJ2-3; 8 nucleotides line up with TRBD1. V lost 2 bases, J lost 3 bases, and 16 bases stayed unmatched. Germline loops: CDR1 SNHLY, CDR2 FYNNEI. The CDR3 covers 19 residues. CDR3 protein: CASSERTGIYLPQTDTQYF. CDR3 coding DNA: TGTGCCAGCAGTGAAAGGACAGGGATTTACCTTCCTCAGACAGATACGCAGTATTTT.

This chain uses TRBV6-6 with TRBJ1-5; D is unclear. CDR3 length: 11 residues. Germline loops: CDR1 MNHNY, CDR2 SVGAGI (reference sequence). The V end was cut by 5 bases, the J end by 5 bases, with 4 bases between. In DNA form, the CDR3 reads TGTGCCAGCAGTCGAGATCAGCCCCAGCATTTT. Encoded protein: CASSRDQPQHF.

This clone was counted between two and nine times. V usage is TRBV5-1 and J usage is TRBJ1-1; 9 nucleotides match TRBD1. Germline V gene data show CDR1 as SGHRS and CDR2 as YFSETQ. The CDR3 totals 17 residues. Trimming took 4 bases from V and 4 from J; bases not matched to a gene: 14. The CDR3 DNA is TGCGCCAGCAGCCCGACGATCGGGACAGGGCCTGGCACTGAAGCTTTCTTT. Its protein is CASSPTIGTGPGTEAFF.

This rearrangement joins TRBV11-2 to TRBJ2-1; D is possibly TRBD1 (5 bases). CDR3 length: 16 amino acids. V was cut by 5 bases and J by 0 bases, with 14 bases left in between. In germline, CDR1 is SGHAT, CDR2 FQNNGV. The CDR3 sequence is CASSGTLGASYNEQFF. The CDR3, as DNA: TGTGCCAGCAGCGGAACCCTAGGGGCCTCCTACAATGAGCAGTTCTTC.

The chain employs TRBV6-1 and TRBJ2-3; TRBD2 aligns across 11 bases. Per the germline V gene, CDR1 is MNHNS and CDR2 is SASEGT. The CDR3 has 18 residues. Trimming took 2 bases from V and 6 from J; bases not matched to a gene: 13. The CDR3 region has the DNA TGTGCCAGCAGTGAACTTCAGACTAGCGGGGCGGCTGCCGATACGCAGTATTTT. Translating gives CASSELQTSGAAADTQYF.

V usage is TRBV30 and J usage is TRBJ1-2; 8 bases are shared with TRBD1. CDR3 size: 13 residues. Trimming took 3 bases from V and 8 from J; bases not matched to a gene: 8. Germline V gene data show CDR1 as GTSNPN and CDR2 as SVGIG (reference sequence). CDR3 loop: CAWSPGQGGGYTF. The CDR3 DNA reads as TGTGCCTGGAGCCCCGGACAGGGAGGAGGCTACACCTTC.

This clone was found a few times. This chain uses TRBV5-1 with TRBJ2-1; 7 bases align to TRBD1. Germline CDR1 and CDR2: SGHRS and YFSETQ. The CDR3 has 17 residues. Trimming cost V 4 bases and J 0 bases; bases outside gene matches: 10. The CDR3 DNA is TGCGCCAGCAGCCTTAAGACAGGGCCCTACTCCTACAATGAGCAGTTCTTC. Its translation is CASSLKTGPYSYNEQFF.

This chain joins TRBV19 and TRBJ2-2; D unresolved. V was clipped by 6 bases and J by 4 bases, with 9 bases between them. This CDR3 has 13 amino acids. Germline V CDR1 and CDR2: LNHDA, SQIVND (reference sequence). The CDR3 nucleotides are TGTGCCAGTAGCATTTCAGGCACCGGGGAGCTGTTTTTT. It is translated as CASSISGTGELFF. Complete variable domain (other parts from reference TRBV19 and TRBJ2-2): DGGITQSPKYLFRKEGQNVTLSCEQNLNHDAMYWYRQDPGQGLRLIYYSQIVNDFQKGDIAEGYSVSREKKESFPLTVTSAQKNPTAFYLCASSISGTGELFFGEGSRLTVL.

The J gene is TRBJ2-3, the V gene TRBV5-1, with TRBD2 identical over 11 bases. Trimming removed 2 bases from V and 4 bases from J; junction bases left unmatched: 9. The CDR3 consists of 17 residues. Germline-derived CDR1 and CDR2 are SGHRS and YFSETQ. The CDR3 protein is CASSFAGTSGTADTQYF. The DNA of the CDR3 is TGCGCCAGCAGCTTTGCTGGGACTAGCGGCACAGCAGATACGCAGTATTTT.

The J gene is TRBJ1-6, the V gene TRBV6-5; the D is unclear. Trimming shortened V by 3 bases and J by 7 bases, and 10 bases separated the two germline ends. Germline-derived CDR1 and CDR2 are MNHEY and SVGAGI. This CDR3 has 14 amino acids. As DNA, the CDR3 is TGTGCCAGCAGTTATAGCAGCGACAATTCACCCCTCCACTTT. This codes for CASSYSSDNSPLHF.

The J gene is TRBJ2-1, the V gene TRBV7-9; 11 nucleotides line up with TRBD2. Germline V CDR1 and CDR2: SEHNR, FQNEAQ (reference sequence). The CDR3 runs to 15 residues. Unmatched junction bases numbered 6, after V lost 3 bases and J lost 8 bases. CDR3 in amino acids: CASSFPSGGTHEQFF. The DNA of the CDR3 is TGTGCCAGCAGCTTCCCTAGCGGGGGGACTCATGAGCAGTTCTTC.

J is TRBJ1-2 and V is TRBV7-9; D unclear. CDR1 and CDR2 (germline): SEHNR, FQNEAQ (reference sequence). Trimming took off 1 base at V and 8 bases at J, with 8 bases between the two ends. The CDR3 consists of 12 residues. The CDR3 DNA reads as TGTGCCAGCAGCTTAGAACAGCACGGCTACACCTTC. Translating gives CASSLEQHGYTF.

The chain employs TRBV2 and TRBJ1-4, with 8 bases fitting TRBD1. Germline V gives CDR1 SNHLY, CDR2 FYNNEI. The length of the CDR3 is 17 residues. Trimming removed 2 bases from V and 5 bases from J; junction bases left unmatched: 10. The CDR3 DNA reads as TGTGCCAGCAGTGAAACGTCAGGGGGCGGTTTAAATGAAAAACTGTTTTTT. This translates into CASSETSGGGLNEKLFF.

The chain employs TRBV30 and TRBJ2-3; 15 bases line up with TRBD2. Germline V gene sequence: CDR1 GTSNPN, CDR2 SVGIG (reference sequence). CDR3 length equals 16 residues. V lost 0 bases and J lost 4; bases outside the gene matches: 2. CDR3 sequence (DNA): TGTGCCTGGAGTGTGGGACTAGCGGGAGGTCCAGATACGCAGTATTTT. This sequence encodes CAWSVGLAGGPDTQYF.

The rearrangement links TRBV7-2 to TRBJ1-6; 9 positions match TRBD1. V lost 8 bases to trimming and J lost 1 base; unmatched junction nucleotides: 9. The germline V gene encodes CDR1 SGHTA and CDR2 FQGNSA. This CDR3 is 17 amino acids long. The CDR3 bases are TGTGCCAGCCGAATGGGGACAGGGCAGTCCTATAATTCACCCCTCCACTTT. Encoded protein: CASRMGTGQSYNSPLHF. The full variable domain, in which reference TRBV7-2 and TRBJ1-6 provide the parts outside the CDR3, is GAGVSQSPSNKVTEKGKDVELRCDPISGHTALYWYRQSLGQGLEFLIYFQGNSAPDKSGLPSDRFSAERTGGSVSTLTIQRTQQEDSAVYLCASRMGTGQSYNSPLHFGNGTRLTVT.

This clone appeared a few times. The V call is TRBV6-5, the J call TRBJ2-7, with 7 bases lining up with TRBD1. Germline CDR1 and CDR2: MNHEY and SVGAGI. Unmatched junction bases numbered 14, after V lost 0 bases and J lost 9 bases. The CDR3 runs 16 residues. The CDR3 loop reads CASSYSMTGKDKGQYF. CDR3 sequence (DNA): TGTGCCAGCAGTTACTCGATGACAGGGAAGGATAAGGGGCAGTACTTC.